The following is a TCR beta chain sequence with its context. The length of the CDR3 is 11 residues. Unmatched junction bases numbered 2, after V lost 6 bases and J lost 7 bases. Germline V CDR1 and CDR2: SQVTM, ANQGSEA. This record comes from a study of blood T cell repertoires in COVID-19. About the research overall: Sites in the United States, Italy and Spain provided acute and convalescent COVID-19 samples. PBMCs, B-cell-depleted T cells, or T cells were the source of the cDNA or gDNA that made up the material.

Method: immunoSEQ multiplex PCR; TCRdb's copy keeps in-frame clones and lacks some. The table has around 120,000 clones, around 88% seen once; the top ten hold roughly 0.94%. The sequencing input was peripheral blood. This clonotype originated in a woman between 50 and 59 years old with active or convalescent COVID-19. The chain combines TRBV29-1 with TRBJ2-1; 8 bases line up with TRBD1. The CDR3 loop reads CSVHRGNEQFF. In DNA form, the CDR3 reads TGCAGCGTCCACAGGGGGAATGAGCAGTTCTTC.